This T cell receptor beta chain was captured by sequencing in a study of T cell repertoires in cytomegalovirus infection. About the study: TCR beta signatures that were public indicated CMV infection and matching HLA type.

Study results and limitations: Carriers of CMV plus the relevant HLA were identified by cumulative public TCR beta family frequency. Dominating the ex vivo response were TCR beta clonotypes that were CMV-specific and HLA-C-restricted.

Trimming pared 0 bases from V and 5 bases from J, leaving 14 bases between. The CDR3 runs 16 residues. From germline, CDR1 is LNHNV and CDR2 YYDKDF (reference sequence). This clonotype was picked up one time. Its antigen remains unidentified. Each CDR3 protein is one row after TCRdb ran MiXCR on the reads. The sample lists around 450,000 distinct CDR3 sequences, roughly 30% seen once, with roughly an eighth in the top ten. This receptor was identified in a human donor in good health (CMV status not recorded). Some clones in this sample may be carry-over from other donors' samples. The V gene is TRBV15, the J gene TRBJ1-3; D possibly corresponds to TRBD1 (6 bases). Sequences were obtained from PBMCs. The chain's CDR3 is CATSRDYGQGRNTIYF. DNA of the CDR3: TGTGCCACCAGCAGAGACTATGGGCAGGGGAGAAACACCATATATTTT. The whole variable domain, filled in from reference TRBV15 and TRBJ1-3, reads DAMVIQNPRYQVTQFGKPVTLSCSQTLNHNVMYWYQQKSSQAPKLLFHYYDKDFNNEADTPDNFQSRRPNTSFCFLDIRSPGLGDTAMYLCATSRDYGQGRNTIYFGEGSWLTVV.